Sequencing of this TCR beta chain was carried out in a study of PD-L1 blockade in urothelial cancer (TCRdb year 2017). About the study as a whole: Every patient began therapy at some point between 2013 and 2015 and was given atezolizumab 1,200 mg intravenously every 3 weeks. Twenty-five of 29 patients were identified as males with urothelial cancer of bladder origin, and a prior smoking history was reported by 18 of 29 patients. Pretreatment blood TCR-seq was available for about 27 patients, at least one posttreatment blood collection was obtained for about 24 patients, and tumor TCR-seq was available for about 24 patients. Durable clinical benefit was defined as progression-free survival longer than 6 months, and TCR features were also tested against progression-free and overall survival. Blood samples were analyzed 3 weeks after the start of treatment (second dose) and 6 weeks after the start of treatment. Patients had an ECOG performance status of 0 or 1 and had received between 0 and 3 prior chemotherapy regimens. Under 10 patients reached durable clinical benefit, while about 19 patients did not. Blood samples yielded a median of roughly 150,000 T cells and more than 80,000 unique TCRs, with median clonality 0.080. Pretreatment tumor samples, along with matched peripheral blood collected serially before and after atezolizumab treatment, underwent TCR sequencing. An exploratory multi-omic analysis was conducted of the somatic, immune and clinical correlates of response to PD-L1 blockade with atezolizumab in urothelial cancer. In the same patients, pretreatment tumors underwent whole exome sequencing and RNA sequencing in addition to TCR sequencing.

On this clone: Its antigen specificity is not known. Per-base qualities were not stored, and no clone one base away is much larger.

On the study overall, not on this receptor specifically: Patients with durable benefit showed greater expansion of tumor-associated TCR clones in peripheral blood 3 weeks after starting treatment (n ≈ 20, p = 0.022). Because the sample size was small (n = 29) and many of the analyses were exploratory, the results are meant to be hypothesis-generating. A pretreatment peripheral blood TCR clonality below the median was linked to improved progression-free and overall survival.

Sample time point, as interpreted from the label and publication: peripheral blood 6 weeks after treatment start. A cohort of 30 or so patients with locally advanced or metastatic urothelial carcinoma, treated at Memorial Sloan Kettering on a trial protocol, was included. Peripheral blood mononuclear cells were collected pretreatment and during treatment, at between 1 and 8 total time points per patient. The Qiagen DNeasy Blood extraction kit was used to purify genomic DNA from total PBMCs and from tumor samples. PBMCs were collected pretreatment and during treatment, and were isolated and stored as previously described. To estimate absolute template abundance from read counts, synthetic TCR analog templates were spiked into each PCR. Using the immunoSEQ assay, TCRbeta CDR3 regions were amplified from genomic DNA with bias-controlled V and J gene primers. Sequencing of rearranged TCRbeta segments was performed at approximately 20X coverage. On the study's bioinformatics: Sequencing errors were corrected by clustering, and CDR3s were annotated against IMGT so that V, D and J genes could be assigned. Out-of-frame and stop-codon sequences were excluded, and only productive TCRbeta rearrangements were used in downstream analyses. To compute clonality, Shannon entropy was normalized by the log of the number of unique productive sequences and then subtracted from one. Fisher's exact test with Benjamini-Hochberg correction, at a threshold of adjusted p below 0.01, was used to find clones that differed between time points or between blood and tumor. The clones in this table, taken by TCRdb from immuneACCESS, are in-frame only. Not every clone is retained; where verified, under half of the shortfall comes from an unresolved V gene, and the cause of the rest is unknown. V, J and clone size are those of that table, while D and trimming were read from the DNA. In all, the sample holds more than 60,000 clones, and roughly 90% of those were seen once. The ten largest make up roughly 10% of the sample.

The sequences come from PBMCs, collected around atezolizumab (anti-PD-L1) treatment. The receptor was isolated from a man in his sixties with urothelial cancer.

At the DNA level, the sequence is TGCGCCAGCAGCCAAGTCCGGGATACGCAGTATTTT. It specifies CASSQVRDTQYF. This chain joins TRBV4-1 to TRBJ2-3; no confident D gene assignment can be made. CDR1 and CDR2, per the germline V gene, are MGHRA and YSYEKL. There are 12 amino acids in the CDR3, from cysteine to phenylalanine inclusive. Only the CDR3 DNA is retained, 36 bases long and in frame from the first base. V and J are truncated by 1 base and 6 bases respectively, leaving an intervening sequence of 5 bases.